This is a list of T cell receptor beta chains from one sample in a study of early T cells in non-severe SARS-CoV-2 infection. TCRdb redid the calling of the 5' RACE reads with MiXCR, one entry per CDR3 protein. The sample comprises roughly 47,000 distinct CDR3 sequences, 6.5% of which are singletons, and 2.8% rests with the top ten. This material consisted of whole blood, taken at baseline. These receptor sequences come from an adult who was a healthcare worker with PCR-confirmed SARS-CoV-2 infection or an uninfected control (not recorded which). The CDR3 runs from the conserved cysteine through the conserved F or W. The order of the fields is CDR3 DNA, CDR3 protein, clone size, J gene, D gene, V gene. The D gene is left open where the match is weak. The size of a clone is reported for some rows only, either as once, few or many, or as a class for expanded clones.

CDR3 DNA: TGTGCCAGCAGCTCGGCTGGGAGCGTACGAACCGGGGAGCTGTTTTTT
CDR3 protein: CASSSAGSVRTGELFF
clone size: many
J gene: TRBJ2-2
D gene: -
V gene: TRBV7-9

CDR3 DNA: TGCGCCAGCAGCCAAGAATACAGCTCCTACGAGCAGTACTTC
CDR3 protein: CASSQEYSSYEQYF
clone size: many
J gene: TRBJ2-7
D gene: -
V gene: TRBV4-3

CDR3 DNA: TGTGCCAGCAGCTTAGGTACTCACACCTACGAGCAGTACTTC
CDR3 protein: CASSLGTHTYEQYF
clone size: once
J gene: TRBJ2-7
D gene: -
V gene: TRBV7-8

CDR3 DNA: TGTGCCAGCAGCTTAAGGAGACAGGATGAGCAGTTCTTC
CDR3 protein: CASSLRRQDEQFF
clone size: many
J gene: TRBJ2-1
D gene: -
V gene: TRBV7-6

CDR3 DNA: TGTGCCAGCAGCTTCCGGGACAGTAGCACAGATACGCAGTATTTT
CDR3 protein: CASSFRDSSTDTQYF
clone size: few
J gene: TRBJ2-3
D gene: TRBD1
V gene: TRBV7-8

CDR3 DNA: TGTGCCAGCAGCCACCCAATACCTACGGACAGGGTTTATCTCTACGAGCAGTACTTC
CDR3 protein: CASSHPIPTDRVYLYEQYF
clone size: few
J gene: TRBJ2-7
D gene: TRBD1
V gene: TRBV6-2/TRBV6-3

CDR3 DNA: TGTGCCAGCAGTCTAACCCCCCCCGGGACACCTAACACTGAAGCTTTCTTT
CDR3 protein: CASSLTPPGTPNTEAFF
clone size: -
J gene: TRBJ1-1
D gene: -
V gene: TRBV6-5

CDR3 DNA: TGTGCCAGCAGTTCGTTAGGAAGGAACACTGAAGCTTTCTTT
CDR3 protein: CASSSLGRNTEAFF
clone size: -
J gene: TRBJ1-1
D gene: -
V gene: TRBV6-2/TRBV6-3

CDR3 DNA: TGCAGTGCTAGAGAGGCCGTTGGCTACACCTTC
CDR3 protein: CSAREAVGYTF
clone size: -
J gene: TRBJ1-2
D gene: -
V gene: TRBV20-1

CDR3 DNA: TGCGCCAGCAGCCAACTAGCGGGGGATAGCTCCTACGAGCAGTACTTC
CDR3 protein: CASSQLAGDSSYEQYF
clone size: many
J gene: TRBJ2-7
D gene: TRBD2
V gene: TRBV4-3

CDR3 DNA: TGTGCCAGCAGTTACAGCGGGGGCCGGAACACAGATACGCAGTATTTT
CDR3 protein: CASSYSGGRNTDTQYF
clone size: few
J gene: TRBJ2-3
D gene: TRBD2
V gene: TRBV6-5

CDR3 DNA: TGTGCCAGCAGTCCGGGACAGGGGTTTGACACTGAAGCTTTCTTT
CDR3 protein: CASSPGQGFDTEAFF
clone size: -
J gene: TRBJ1-1
D gene: TRBD1
V gene: TRBV6-2/TRBV6-3

CDR3 DNA: TGTGCCAGCAGTCGGGACAGGACCCCAACGGGGGGGCCTTACGAGCAGTACTTC
CDR3 protein: CASSRDRTPTGGPYEQYF
clone size: -
J gene: TRBJ2-7
D gene: -
V gene: TRBV27

CDR3 DNA: TGTGCCAGCAGCTTTGGACTATCCTACGCCGCGCAGTATTTT
CDR3 protein: CASSFGLSYAAQYF
clone size: -
J gene: TRBJ2-3
D gene: -
V gene: TRBV7-6

CDR3 DNA: TGTGCCAGCAGTCCTGGATGGGGGCGGGGAAGACCCCTCCACTTT
CDR3 protein: CASSPGWGRGRPLHF
clone size: many
J gene: TRBJ1-6
D gene: -
V gene: TRBV27

CDR3 DNA: TGTGCCAGCAGTTACCCACGGACTAGCGGGGCGATGGGAGATACGCAGTATTTT
CDR3 protein: CASSYPRTSGAMGDTQYF
clone size: many
J gene: TRBJ2-3
D gene: TRBD2
V gene: TRBV6-6

CDR3 DNA: TGTGCCAGCAGCGTCGGACAGAATAGCAATCAGCCCCAGCATTTT
CDR3 protein: CASSVGQNSNQPQHF
clone size: many
J gene: TRBJ1-5
D gene: -
V gene: TRBV9

CDR3 DNA: TGTGCCAGCAGCCAAGACCGGGGGGGCCAAGAGACCCAGTACTTC
CDR3 protein: CASSQDRGGQETQYF
clone size: many
J gene: TRBJ2-5
D gene: TRBD2
V gene: TRBV4-2

CDR3 DNA: TGTGCCGCGTCTAGCGGGGGGGCTGAAGATACGCAGTATTTT
CDR3 protein: CAASSGGAEDTQYF
clone size: many
J gene: TRBJ2-3
D gene: TRBD2
V gene: TRBV10-3

CDR3 DNA: TGTGCCAGCCGGACAGGGGGCAACTATGGCTACACCTTC
CDR3 protein: CASRTGGNYGYTF
clone size: many
J gene: TRBJ1-2
D gene: TRBD1
V gene: TRBV27

CDR3 DNA: TGTGCCAGCAGCAGGACGGCGAGCTCCTACGAGCAGTACTTC
CDR3 protein: CASSRTASSYEQYF
clone size: -
J gene: TRBJ2-7
D gene: -
V gene: TRBV6-5

CDR3 DNA: TGTGCCAGCAGCCTTATAACCGGGACGGAGCTGTTTTTT
CDR3 protein: CASSLITGTELFF
clone size: many
J gene: TRBJ2-2
D gene: -
V gene: TRBV12-3/TRBV12-4

CDR3 DNA: TGTGCCAGCAGCAGACGGGGACAGCCGAACACTGAAGCTTTCTTT
CDR3 protein: CASSRRGQPNTEAFF
clone size: many
J gene: TRBJ1-1
D gene: TRBD1
V gene: TRBV11-2

CDR3 DNA: TGTGCCATCAGTGAACGGGGAGGTACAGATACGCAGTATTTT
CDR3 protein: CAISERGGTDTQYF
clone size: many
J gene: TRBJ2-3
D gene: -
V gene: TRBV10-3

CDR3 DNA: TGTGCCAGCCTTCGAACGGGAGGGTTAGCCAAAAACATTCAGTACTTC
CDR3 protein: CASLRTGGLAKNIQYF
clone size: -
J gene: TRBJ2-4
D gene: TRBD2
V gene: TRBV12-3/TRBV12-4

CDR3 DNA: TGTGCCAGCAGTTACGGTGGGGCTGGGGGCAGCGGAGAGACCCAGTACTTC
CDR3 protein: CASSYGGAGGSGETQYF
clone size: many
J gene: TRBJ2-5
D gene: -
V gene: TRBV6-6

CDR3 DNA: TGCAGTGCTAGACCTCCACAGGGATCGAACACTGAAGCTTTCTTT
CDR3 protein: CSARPPQGSNTEAFF
clone size: many
J gene: TRBJ1-1
D gene: -
V gene: TRBV20-1

CDR3 DNA: TGTGCCATCGGAGACACCTACGAGCAGTACTTC
CDR3 protein: CAIGDTYEQYF
clone size: few
J gene: TRBJ2-7
D gene: -
V gene: TRBV10-3

CDR3 DNA: TGTGCCATCAGTGAGCAATTACAGGGGCCCTATGGCTACACCTTC
CDR3 protein: CAISEQLQGPYGYTF
clone size: -
J gene: TRBJ1-2
D gene: TRBD1
V gene: TRBV10-3

CDR3 DNA: TGTGCCAGCAGCCATGGAGCGGGGAGCACAGATACGCAGTATTTT
CDR3 protein: CASSHGAGSTDTQYF
clone size: many
J gene: TRBJ2-3
D gene: TRBD2
V gene: TRBV7-9

CDR3 DNA: TGTGCCAGCAGCCCCCGGACAGGGCTTGGAAACACCATATATTTT
CDR3 protein: CASSPRTGLGNTIYF
clone size: many
J gene: TRBJ1-3
D gene: TRBD1
V gene: TRBV11-2

CDR3 DNA: TGTGCCAGCATTCCGACAGGGGATGCCGGGGAGCTGTTTTTT
CDR3 protein: CASIPTGDAGELFF
clone size: many
J gene: TRBJ2-2
D gene: TRBD1
V gene: TRBV6-6

CDR3 DNA: TGTGCCAGCAGTTGGGGACAGGGGCGCGTACTCTACGAGCAGTACTTC
CDR3 protein: CASSWGQGRVLYEQYF
clone size: many
J gene: TRBJ2-7
D gene: TRBD1
V gene: TRBV12-3/TRBV12-4

CDR3 DNA: TGTGCCACCGTGTTGGGAAACACCATATATTTT
CDR3 protein: CATVLGNTIYF
clone size: many
J gene: TRBJ1-3
D gene: -
V gene: TRBV25-1

CDR3 DNA: TGTGCCAGCAGTGACACCACCTACTTTGGCTACACCTTC
CDR3 protein: CASSDTTYFGYTF
clone size: -
J gene: TRBJ1-2
D gene: -
V gene: TRBV6-1

CDR3 DNA: TGTGCCAGCAAGAGGCAGGGGAGAGAGACCCAGTACTTC
CDR3 protein: CASKRQGRETQYF
clone size: many
J gene: TRBJ2-5
D gene: -
V gene: TRBV27

CDR3 DNA: TGTGCCAGCAGTTACACCCAACGAAGGGGTCTGTACACTGAAGCTTTCTTT
CDR3 protein: CASSYTQRRGLYTEAFF
clone size: many
J gene: TRBJ1-1
D gene: -
V gene: TRBV6-2/TRBV6-3

CDR3 DNA: TGTGCCAGCAGTTCCCTCCTGGCGGGGGGCTTGTTCGAGCAGTACTTC
CDR3 protein: CASSSLLAGGLFEQYF
clone size: few
J gene: TRBJ2-7
D gene: TRBD2
V gene: TRBV6-5

CDR3 DNA: TGCAGTGCTAGGTCCGACAGAGTCGGCTATGGCTACACCTTC
CDR3 protein: CSARSDRVGYGYTF
clone size: -
J gene: TRBJ1-2
D gene: -
V gene: TRBV20-1

CDR3 DNA: TGTGCCAGCAGCGTAGCTCCGGACACCACAACTGAAGCTTTCTTT
CDR3 protein: CASSVAPDTTTEAFF
clone size: many
J gene: TRBJ1-1
D gene: -
V gene: TRBV9

CDR3 DNA: TGTGCCAGCAGCATAACCGGGACTTCTAACTATGGCTACACCTTC
CDR3 protein: CASSITGTSNYGYTF
clone size: many
J gene: TRBJ1-2
D gene: -
V gene: TRBV12-3/TRBV12-4

CDR3 DNA: TGTGCCAGTCGAAGCACTGCGGGGGGCAATACTTACGAGCAGTACTTC
CDR3 protein: CASRSTAGGNTYEQYF
clone size: many
J gene: TRBJ2-7
D gene: TRBD2
V gene: TRBV6-6

CDR3 DNA: TGTGCCAGCAGCTCCCACACAGCTATGAACACTGAAGCTTTCTTT
CDR3 protein: CASSSHTAMNTEAFF
clone size: -
J gene: TRBJ1-1
D gene: -
V gene: TRBV3-1

CDR3 DNA: TGCGCCAGCAAAGGTAGCGCCCCCATAGGCGAGCAGTACTTC
CDR3 protein: CASKGSAPIGEQYF
clone size: -
J gene: TRBJ2-7
D gene: -
V gene: TRBV5-1

CDR3 DNA: TGCGCCAGCAGCCTCCAAGGGGCACAGGGGAAAGGCAATGAGCAGTTCTTC
CDR3 protein: CASSLQGAQGKGNEQFF
clone size: few
J gene: TRBJ2-1
D gene: TRBD1
V gene: TRBV4-3

CDR3 DNA: TGTGCCAGCAGTCCCCCGGGACAGGGAAGGGATACGCAGTATTTT
CDR3 protein: CASSPPGQGRDTQYF
clone size: -
J gene: TRBJ2-3
D gene: TRBD1
V gene: TRBV28

CDR3 DNA: TGTGCCAGCAGCCAAGTATGGGGGCGTCAGCCCCAGCATTTT
CDR3 protein: CASSQVWGRQPQHF
clone size: -
J gene: TRBJ1-5
D gene: -
V gene: TRBV3-1